This T cell receptor (beta chain) was retrieved from a study of cytomegalovirus exposure and HLA in healthy donors. Germline V gene sequence: CDR1 MDHEN, CDR2 SYDVKM. V was pared by 4 bases and J by 8 bases, with 11 bases between. CDR3 length: 12 amino acids. A multiplex PCR was run with 60 Vbeta primers and 13 Jbeta primers. Using immunoSEQ multiplex PCR, the repertoire was profiled, and TCRdb retains in-frame clones only, with some absent. Of more than 150,000 clones in the sample, around 80% were seen once. The clonotype was recovered from a woman aged 18 to 35 in good health and CMV-seronegative. The sequenced material came from PBMCs. The chain joins TRBV28 to TRBJ1-2; D is unclear. The CDR3 loop is CASSSVGWGYTF. Here the CDR3 DNA reads TGTGCCAGCAGTTCCGTCGGTTGGGGCTACACCTTC.